The T cell receptor (beta chain) described here comes from a study of T cells in Graves' hyperthyroidism and ophthalmopathy. Study-level points and caveats: Ophthalmopathy onset followed model prediction by a median approximately 5.9 months. From stable hyperthyroidism, ophthalmopathy was set apart by a 13 V-J model.

In the case of this clonotype: Its target is unknown.

RNA transcripts gave rise to amplified TCR beta CDR3 regions. The HTBI primer set drove a first-round RT-PCR of the TCR CDR3. In TCRdb, the multiplex PCR reads were re-called with MiXCR into one record per CDR3 protein. Found here are just under 750,000 distinct CDR3 sequences, under 45% of them singletons; the top ten hold around 29%. An absence of ophthalmopathy progression within 18 months meant stable Graves' hyperthyroidism. This CDR3 spans 14 amino acids. Germline loops: CDR1 SEHNR, CDR2 FQNEAQ (reference sequence). With 5 bases clipped from V and 7 bases from J, the junction kept 8 bases outside the gene matches.

Sequencing input: blood. This clonotype was obtained from a middle-aged woman with Graves' hyperthyroidism. The chain joins TRBV7-9 to TRBJ1-5; 7 bases match TRBD1. The CDR3 DNA reads as TGTGCCAGCAGCCCCCTACAGGGGTGGCAGCCCCAGCATTTT. Protein sequence: CASSPLQGWQPQHF.